This T cell receptor beta chain was observed in a study of T cells in Graves' hyperthyroidism and ophthalmopathy (dated by TCRdb to the late 2010s). Regarding the research as a whole: Peripheral blood samples were taken at the time of initial diagnosis, prior to any treatment. To identify distinguishing TCR V-J signatures, a discovery cohort of around 100 patients was used, comprising 40 to 45 with Graves' ophthalmopathy and some 60 with stable Graves' hyperthyroidism. An independent validation cohort of under 20 hyperthyroidism patients and 17 patients who later progressed to ophthalmopathy tested prospective prediction of ophthalmopathy. After sampling, hyperthyroidism patients received methimazole starting at 30 mg daily, and ophthalmopathy patients received high-dose intravenous methylprednisolone. The approximately 98 discovery patients were randomly divided into training and test sets at a 7:3 ratio. The paper reports TCR Vbeta CDR3 sequencing of roughly 140 peripheral blood samples: 40 or so ophthalmopathy, over 70 hyperthyroidism and around 17 progressor patients. The study also compared thyroid tissue and blood T-cell repertoires from 5 to 7 Graves' hyperthyroidism patients. Broad study findings and their caveats: In cross-validation, a model built on a 13 V-J signature told ophthalmopathy apart from stable hyperthyroidism with approximately 90% sensitivity and roughly 82% specificity, and in testing the same model reached 80%/75%. In validation, the model predicted progression to ophthalmopathy a median of approximately 6.6 months before onset, with roughly 68% sensitivity and 72.22% specificity. Most expanded thyroid clonotypes (frequency above 0.001) were also detected in blood, a finding suggesting that blood repertoires may reflect thyroid immune responses. Sample size was not statistically predetermined, and investigators were not blinded to group allocation.

The germline V gene encodes CDR1 MGHRA and CDR2 YSYEKL. From the cysteine up to the phenylalanine, the CDR3 has a length of 14 residues. Only CDR3 DNA remains: 42 bases, in frame from the first base. A distance of 10 bases separates the germline ends of V and J, which lose 3 bases and 3 bases respectively. Hyperthyroidism patients were aged 18 to 65 years and newly diagnosed, with disease duration of less than 2 months. Exclusion was applied to patients with uncontrolled infections, other autoimmune diseases, pregnancy or lactation. Diagnoses relied on clinical symptoms, serum thyroxine and TRAb, thyroid ultrasound and orbital computed tomography. Blood from progressor patients was collected at the time of first diagnosis with hyperthyroidism, before any ophthalmopathy symptoms had appeared. PBMCs were isolated from about 9.2 ml of fresh peripheral blood by Ficoll-Paque density gradient centrifugation. Patients classed as progressors first received a Graves' hyperthyroidism diagnosis and then went on to develop ophthalmopathy during follow-up. Trizol reagent was used to extract total RNA, and RNA quality was then checked on an Agilent 2100 Bioanalyzer.

TCR beta CDR3 regions were amplified from RNA transcripts. A first-round RT-PCR of the TCR CDR3 used the HTBI primer set with the Qiagen OneStep RT-PCR kit. A second multiplex PCR round built the libraries, followed by size selection and purification. The libraries were sequenced on an Illumina HiSeq2000 using paired-end 100 bp reads. The original pipeline was this. Raw data were processed with SOAPnuke, discarding reads with adapters, uncalled bases, mean Phred below 15, or no exact constant-primer or identifier match. High-quality paired reads were merged using COPE v1.2.5, and each unique nucleotide sequence was defined as a clonotype. Clonotypes were aligned to IMGT TRBV, TRBD and TRBJ reference segments using MiTCR v1.1. Only V-J combinations with frequency above 0.0001, covering roughly 99% of repertoires, were analysed. The TCS score was defined as F50 (clonal expansion) divided by E x V (chaos), with BLOSUM62-based TCRdist calculated between CDR3 peptides within each V-J. Welch's t-statistics and random forest reduced several hundred V-J features to some 14, which were used in a naive Bayes classifier (R e1071). TCRdb reprocessed the public reads (quality trimming at Q25 with fastp, clone calling with MiXCR) and kept in-frame beta chains. Rows merge per CDR3 protein into single entries with the most common DNA and genes. The V and J calls and clone size come from TCRdb's table, not from the authors' own analysis. Counted in this sample were 380,000 or so distinct CDR3 sequences; around an eighth of them appeared once. The ten largest account for less than 25% of the sample.

As for this clonotype: The specificity of this receptor is unknown. Base qualities are not provided; no much larger clone lies one nucleotide away.

The TCR was taken from a man aged 25-40 years with Graves' hyperthyroidism that later progressed to Graves' ophthalmopathy. The sample taken for sequencing was blood. Recombination linked TRBV4-1 to TRBJ2-3; tentative D gene TRBD2, with 5 bases matching. The CDR3 protein: CASSQTPGTDTQYF. In nucleotides, the sequence is TGCGCCAGCAGCCAGACGCCGGGGACAGATACGCAGTATTTT.